These 6 T cell receptor beta chains were sequenced from one sample in a study of cytomegalovirus exposure and HLA in healthy donors. PCR primers comprised 60 Vbeta and 13 Jbeta primers. The repertoire was sequenced with immunoSEQ multiplex PCR; TCRdb's copy has only in-frame clones and lacks some. The sample consists of under 150,000 clones, around 72% of them appearing once. The specimen was PBMCs. The receptors originated from a human donor in good health.

This clone came up a few times. This chain links TRBV11-1 with TRBJ2-1; 15 bases map to TRBD2. CDR1 SGHAT and CDR2 FQDESV come from the germline V gene (reference sequence). Unmatched junction bases numbered 4, after V lost 5 bases and J lost 5 bases. This CDR3 comprises 16 residues. For the CDR3, the DNA is TGTGCCAGCAGCACGGGACTAGCGGGGGGACACAATGAGCAGTTCTTC. It translates to CASSTGLAGGHNEQFF.

This chain links TRBV30 with TRBJ2-7, with 10 positions matching TRBD2. V lost 2 bases, J lost 0 bases, and 4 bases stayed unmatched. Germline loops: CDR1 GTSNPN, CDR2 SVGIG (reference sequence). The CDR3 totals 15 residues. The CDR3 region has the DNA TGTGCCTGGAGTACCGTAGCGGGGGGCTCCTACGAGCAGTACTTC. Translating it yields CAWSTVAGGSYEQYF. The variable domain in full, completed from reference TRBV30 and TRBJ2-7, reads SQTIHQWPATLVQPVGSPLSLECTVEGTSNPNLYWYRQAAGRGLQLLFYSVGIGQISSEVPQNLSASRPQDRQFILSSKKLLLSDSGFYLCAWSTVAGGSYEQYFGPGTRLTVT.

Worth noting for this clone: The sample holds other DNA sequences that translate to the same CDR3. This rearrangement joins TRBV4-2 to TRBJ2-5, with TRBD2 matching 10 bases. V lost 1 base, J lost 2 bases, and 1 base stayed unmatched. CDR3 length equals 15 residues. Germline-derived CDR1 and CDR2 are LGHNA and YNFKEQ. The chain's CDR3 is CASSQGTSGQETQYF. The DNA for the CDR3 is TGTGCCAGCAGCCAAGGGACTAGCGGACAAGAGACCCAGTACTTC.

This clone has a handful of counts. This chain's CDR3 is CASSQDLMEQVDLSGNTIYF. Here the CDR3 DNA reads TGCGCCAGCAGCCAAGATCTAATGGAACAGGTTGACCTATCTGGAAACACCATATATTTT. The chain couples TRBV4-3 to TRBJ1-3; D may be TRBD1 (5 bases). With 0 bases removed from V and 1 base from J, the gap between germline ends came to 22 bases. Germline CDR1 LGHNA, CDR2 YSLEER. This CDR3 contains 20 residues.

V usage is TRBV7-9 and J usage is TRBJ2-5; 12 bases match TRBD1. Germline CDR1 reads SEHNR; CDR2 reads FQNEAQ (reference sequence). The J segment lost 4 bases and the V segment lost 5 bases, leaving 8 bases of the junction unmatched. The CDR3 spans 16 residues. CDR3: CASSPPGQGARETQYF. The CDR3 region has the DNA TGTGCCAGCAGCCCGCCGGGACAGGGGGCAAGAGAGACCCAGTACTTC. Together with reference TRBV7-9 and TRBJ2-5, the CDR3 gives the full variable domain: DTGVSQNPRHKITKRGQNVTFRCDPISEHNRLYWYRQTLGQGPEFLTYFQNEAQLEKSRLLSDRFSAERPKGSFSTLEIQRTEQGDSAMYLCASSPPGQGARETQYFGPGTRLLVL.

J is TRBJ1-2 and V is TRBV30; D is unclear. Trimming shortened V by 0 bases and J by 8 bases, and 13 bases separated the two germline ends. Germline V lookup: CDR1 GTSNPN, CDR2 SVGIG (reference sequence). The CDR3 has 13 amino acids. CDR3 sequence: CAWSVSREKGYTF. For the CDR3, the DNA is TGTGCCTGGAGTGTAAGCCGTGAAAAAGGCTACACCTTC.